Listed below are T cell receptor beta chains from one sample, sequenced in a study of early T cells in non-severe SARS-CoV-2 infection. Each CDR3 protein is one row after TCRdb ran MiXCR on the 5' RACE reads. The sample lists tens of thousands of distinct CDR3 sequences; roughly 6% were seen once. The sequencing input was whole blood. The receptors originated from an adult who was a healthcare worker with PCR-confirmed SARS-CoV-2 infection or an uninfected control (not recorded which). Each CDR3 is given with its conserved first and last residue. The D gene is left open where the match is weak. Clone size is stated in some rows and not others, as once, few, many or a class when expanded.

j_gene,d_gene,v_gene,abundance,CDR3aa,CDR3nt
TRBJ1-6,TRBD1,TRBV12-3/TRBV12-4,NA,CASSPTGGNSPLHF,TGTGCCAGCAGTCCGACAGGGGGCAATTCACCCCTCCACTTT
TRBJ1-5,NA,TRBV28,many,CAVRDRRNQPQHF,TGTGCCGTCCGGGACCGTCGCAATCAGCCCCAGCATTTT
TRBJ2-3,TRBD1,TRBV7-8,few,CASSSPGTGRTDTQYF,TGTGCCAGCAGCTCCCCCGGGACAGGGAGGACAGATACGCAGTATTTT
TRBJ2-3,NA,TRBV24-1,few,CATSDFSESTDTQYF,TGTGCCACCAGTGATTTTTCGGAGAGCACAGATACGCAGTATTTT
TRBJ2-1,NA,TRBV5-8,many,CASSLARFSSHEQFF,TGTGCCAGCAGCTTGGCGCGTTTTAGTTCCCATGAGCAGTTCTTC
TRBJ2-1,NA,TRBV18,many,CASSPRGYNEQFF,TGTGCCAGCTCACCACGAGGGTACAATGAGCAGTTCTTC
TRBJ2-2,TRBD1,TRBV29-1,few,CSVSQGDTGELFF,TGCAGCGTTTCTCAGGGGGACACCGGGGAGCTGTTTTTT
TRBJ1-5,NA,TRBV20-1,few,CSAKEDADRNQPQHF,TGCAGTGCGAAGGAGGACGCGGACCGCAATCAGCCCCAGCATTTT
TRBJ2-2,TRBD2,TRBV7-6,many,CASSPAGAGELFF,TGTGCCAGCAGCCCGGCGGGGGCCGGGGAGCTGTTTTTT
TRBJ2-7,NA,TRBV4-1,many,CASSQDRLGYEQYF,TGCGCCAGCAGCCAAGATCGTTTGGGCTACGAGCAGTACTTC
TRBJ1-1,NA,TRBV12-3/TRBV12-4,many,CASSSRGQGPNTEAFF,TGTGCCAGCAGTTCCCGCGGTCAGGGACCGAACACTGAAGCTTTCTTT
TRBJ2-3,NA,TRBV10-2,few,CASRGDADTQYF,TGCGCCAGCAGGGGGGACGCAGATACGCAGTATTTT
TRBJ2-1,TRBD1,TRBV5-1,many,CASSTGDSYNEQFF,TGCGCCAGCAGCACAGGGGACTCCTACAATGAGCAGTTCTTC
TRBJ2-5,NA,TRBV5-1,many,CASSLAAGLETQYF,TGCGCCAGCAGCTTGGCGGCGGGATTGGAGACCCAGTACTTC
TRBJ2-1,TRBD2,TRBV20-1,NA,CSAKIAGHEQFF,TGCAGTGCTAAAATAGCGGGGCACGAGCAGTTCTTC
TRBJ2-1,NA,TRBV4-3,few,CASSQDGISPYNEQFF,TGCGCCAGCAGCCAAGATGGGATCAGCCCATACAATGAGCAGTTCTTC
TRBJ1-1,TRBD1,TRBV7-9,many,CATGQGTEAFF,TGTGCCACAGGACAGGGGACTGAAGCTTTCTTT
TRBJ1-2,NA,TRBV30,few,CAWSVIMGYTF,TGTGCCTGGAGTGTCATTATGGGCTACACCTTC
TRBJ1-5,NA,TRBV7-8,many,CASSFGASNQPQHF,TGTGCCAGCAGCTTCGGGGCGAGCAATCAGCCCCAGCATTTT
TRBJ2-5,NA,TRBV15,few,CATSSGGETQYF,TGTGCCACCAGCAGCGGGGGAGAGACCCAGTACTTC
TRBJ1-1,NA,TRBV5-4,many,CASSLVAGLAEAFF,TGTGCCAGCAGCTTGGTCGCAGGGTTGGCTGAAGCTTTCTTT
TRBJ1-5,NA,TRBV20-1,many,CSASRGYNQPQHF,TGCAGTGCTAGCAGGGGTTACAATCAGCCCCAGCATTTT
TRBJ2-1,NA,TRBV11-2,many,CASSLRKSNEQFF,TGTGCCAGCAGCTTAAGGAAGAGTAATGAGCAGTTCTTC
TRBJ2-7,NA,TRBV7-9,NA,CASSLQRQFHYEQYF,TGTGCCAGCAGCTTACAGCGGCAGTTCCATTACGAGCAGTACTTC
TRBJ2-3,NA,TRBV27,NA,CASSYSIGAEYF,TGTGCCAGCAGTTATTCGATTGGGGCTGAGTATTTT
TRBJ2-6,NA,TRBV19,many,CASSITYRGANVLTF,TGTGCCAGTAGTATCACTTATAGGGGGGCCAACGTCCTGACTTTC
TRBJ1-1,NA,TRBV27,many,CASSLNRDGDRTEAFF,TGTGCCAGCAGTTTAAACCGTGATGGGGATCGTACTGAAGCTTTCTTT
TRBJ1-4,NA,TRBV10-3,many,CAISESGSTANEKLFF,TGTGCCATCAGTGAGTCGGGGTCTACGGCTAATGAAAAACTGTTTTTT
TRBJ2-7,NA,TRBV20-1,many,CRPQLSPGDEQYF,TGCAGGCCTCAGCTCAGCCCCGGGGACGAGCAGTACTTC
TRBJ1-1,TRBD1,TRBV10-1,NA,CASSDGQDTEAFF,TGCGCCAGCAGTGACGGACAGGACACTGAAGCTTTCTTT
TRBJ2-5,NA,TRBV6-2/TRBV6-3,few,CASSYWNLQETQYF,TGTGCCAGCAGTTACTGGAACCTCCAAGAGACCCAGTACTTC
TRBJ2-5,NA,TRBV28,NA,CASTSPPQETQYF,TGTGCCAGCACCTCGCCCCCCCAAGAGACCCAGTACTTC
TRBJ2-5,TRBD1,TRBV20-1,few,CSGGTAQETQYF,TGCAGTGGGGGGACAGCACAAGAGACCCAGTACTTC
TRBJ2-2,NA,TRBV10-3,many,CAISESVNTGELFF,TGTGCCATCAGTGAGTCCGTGAACACCGGGGAGCTGTTTTTT
TRBJ2-7,NA,TRBV7-9,few,CASSLGEGHRDEQYF,TGTGCCAGCAGCTTAGGAGAGGGACATAGGGACGAGCAGTACTTC
TRBJ2-7,NA,TRBV29-1,NA,CSGGDGTYEQYF,TGCAGCGGGGGGGACGGGACCTACGAGCAGTACTTC
TRBJ2-2,NA,TRBV5-1,few,CASSLGTDTGELFF,TGCGCCAGCAGCTTGGGGACAGACACCGGGGAGCTGTTTTTT
TRBJ1-2,TRBD1,TRBV6-6,NA,CARSGGPFDGYTF,TGTGCCAGATCAGGGGGCCCGTTCGATGGCTACACCTTC
TRBJ2-7,NA,TRBV20-1,many,CSATDSPLEEQYF,TGCAGTGCTACCGACTCCCCTTTAGAGGAACAGTACTTC
TRBJ2-7,TRBD1,TRBV20-1,few,CSASLHRGPVYEQYF,TGCAGTGCTAGCCTACACAGGGGACCTGTTTACGAGCAGTACTTC
TRBJ2-7,NA,TRBV7-3,few,CASSSRAGPDYEQYF,TGTGCCAGCAGCTCAAGGGCGGGACCGGACTACGAGCAGTACTTC
TRBJ1-5,NA,TRBV19,NA,CASSMEGEYQPQHF,TGTGCCAGTAGTATGGAGGGCGAATATCAGCCCCAGCATTTT
TRBJ2-3,NA,TRBV3-1,few,CASSRPPDTQYF,TGTGCCAGCAGCCGCCCCCCAGATACGCAGTATTTT
TRBJ1-1,NA,TRBV6-5,many,CASSYSYKVNTEAFF,TGTGCCAGCAGTTACTCGTATAAGGTGAACACTGAAGCTTTCTTT
TRBJ2-3,TRBD2,TRBV5-1,many,CASSFSSSSGVTDTQYF,TGCGCCAGCAGCTTCTCCTCTTCTAGCGGAGTCACAGATACGCAGTATTTT
TRBJ2-1,NA,TRBV7-6,NA,CASSLPAFTGEQFF,TGTGCCAGCAGCCTCCCGGCATTCACGGGTGAGCAGTTCTTC
TRBJ2-1,NA,TRBV12-3/TRBV12-4,NA,CASSLTGEQFF,TGTGCCAGCAGTTTAACCGGGGAGCAGTTCTTC
TRBJ2-3,TRBD2,TRBV7-2,many,CASSFGLADNGEQYF,TGTGCCAGCAGCTTTGGGCTAGCGGATAATGGAGAGCAGTATTTT
TRBJ1-3,NA,TRBV3-1,many,CASSQGSGSGNTIYF,TGTGCCAGCAGCCAAGGCAGCGGCTCTGGAAACACCATATATTTT
TRBJ2-3,TRBD2,TRBV6-2/TRBV6-3,many,CASSYGRATDTQYF,TGTGCCAGCAGTTACGGGAGGGCCACAGATACGCAGTATTTT
TRBJ2-2,TRBD1,TRBV28,many,CASSLTRMSQGTGELFF,TGTGCCAGCAGTTTAACCAGGATGTCACAGGGGACCGGGGAGCTGTTTTTT
TRBJ1-1,NA,TRBV30,NA,CAWSPTLGMSDFF,TGTGCCTGGAGCCCAACCTTAGGTATGTCGGATTTCTTT
TRBJ2-1,NA,TRBV7-8,many,CASSLPPRGNEQFF,TGTGCCAGCAGCTTACCCCCCCGGGGGAATGAGCAGTTCTTC
TRBJ1-3,NA,TRBV7-2,NA,CASSLMRSYGNTIYF,TGTGCCAGCAGCTTGATGAGGTCATATGGAAACACCATATATTTT
TRBJ2-1,TRBD1,TRBV20-1,few,CSAGGQAEQFF,TGCAGTGCTGGCGGACAGGCGGAGCAGTTCTTC
TRBJ2-1,NA,TRBV28,many,CASRPRGAQSTSSYNEQFF,TGTGCCAGCAGGCCACGCGGGGCCCAAAGCACGAGCTCCTACAATGAGCAGTTCTTC
TRBJ2-7,NA,TRBV12-3/TRBV12-4,many,CASSPYQAGPYEQYF,TGTGCCAGCAGTCCTTACCAGGCGGGGCCCTACGAGCAGTACTTC
TRBJ2-1,TRBD2,TRBV5-1,NA,CASSFKPLAGGSYNEQFF,TGCGCCAGCAGCTTCAAACCTCTAGCGGGAGGTTCTTACAATGAGCAGTTCTTC
TRBJ1-2,NA,TRBV27,many,CASSLSSAGRGVYGYTF,TGTGCCAGCAGTTTATCTTCAGCCGGTAGGGGCGTATATGGCTACACCTTC
TRBJ2-1,TRBD2,TRBV7-9,many,CASDTRLASDNEQFF,TGTGCCAGCGACACCCGACTAGCGAGCGACAATGAGCAGTTCTTC